This entry is about one TCR beta chain. Samples came from patients with localized non-small cell lung adenocarcinoma. The data derive from a study of CD4 and CD8 cells across lung adenocarcinoma regions. From the PCR reads, TCRdb called clonotypes with MiXCR, one entry per CDR3 protein. The sample shows around 15,000 distinct CDR3 sequences, roughly 47% of them seen only once. The germline V and J ends were trimmed by 6 bases and 5 bases, with 12 bases remaining between them. Germline CDR1 reads LNHDA; CDR2 reads SQIVND (reference sequence). The CDR3 has 13 amino acids. The chain carries TRBV19 and TRBJ2-3, with D maybe TRBD2 (6 bases). This clonotype was sampled from a male donor with lung adenocarcinoma. The CD4 and CD8 labels of this study may be unreliable. The sequenced sample was CD4+ T cells from the center of a lung tumor. The CDR3 region has the DNA TGTGCCAGTAGCCCCGAGGAGGGAGATACGCAGTATTTT. As protein: CASSPEEGDTQYF.